The 28 T cell receptor beta chains in this list originate from one sample, sequenced in a study of post-analysis software for immune sequencing data (dated by TCRdb to 2013 to 2016). The research as a whole found: Significantly higher frequencies in patients than in controls were found for roughly 5 TRBV segments, including TRBV5-6, TRBV5-1 and TRBV20-1.

Receptors were amplified or captured by PCR. Instrument used: Illumina HiSeq 2500. Unique molecular identifiers were incorporated into TCR beta cDNA libraries to reduce PCR and sequencing biases. TCRdb reanalyzed the raw reads on its own, using fastp at Q25 for trimming and MiXCR for clone calling, and kept in-frame beta chains. When rows share a CDR3 protein, they turn into one entry using the most common DNA and genes. In all, the sample holds hundreds of thousands of distinct CDR3 sequences, and roughly 27% of those were seen once. Clones ranked in the top ten supply under 0.7% of the sample. These receptors lack a known antigen. The specimen was blood. The receptors were gathered from a girl aged 5-17 years with multiple sclerosis.

This clonotype has just a few counts. The CDR3 loop is CASSQDRVSNSPLHF. CDR3 nucleotides: TGCGCCAGCAGCCAAGACAGGGTCTCCAATTCACCCCTCCACTTT. The chain carries TRBV4-3 and TRBJ1-6, with D possibly TRBD1 on 5 matching bases. Trimming left V 0 bases short and J 7 bases short, with 10 bases between. The CDR3 extends over 15 amino acids. Germline V gene lookup returns CDR1 LGHNA and CDR2 YSLEER.

The chain joins TRBV7-2 to TRBJ2-5; 10 bases map to TRBD2. The better agreement between TRBJ2-7 and the DNA end casts doubt on the J call. This CDR3 has 15 amino acids. Germline lookup yields CDR1 SGHTA and CDR2 FQGNSA. CDR3 DNA: TGTGCCAGCAGGCCAATCCTAGCGGGAGCTCACGAGCAGTACTTC. Translating it yields CASRPILAGAHEQYF.

The table lists this clonotype with a few counts. The junction departs from germline at one end; a sequencing error may be responsible. The chain employs TRBV13 and TRBJ2-7; 9 nucleotides agree with TRBD1. Looked up from germline, CDR1 is PRHDT and CDR2 is FYEKMQ (reference sequence). There are 13 residues in the CDR3. The CDR3 DNA reads TGTGCCGGCAGCGCGGGACAGGGCTACGAGCAGTACTTC. Amino acid sequence: CAGSAGQGYEQYF. Based on the CDR3 plus reference TRBV13 and TRBJ2-7, the full variable domain is AAGVIQSPRHLIKEKRETATLKCYPIPRHDTVYWYQQGPGQDPQFLISFYEKMQSDKGSIPDRFSAQQFSDYHSELNMSSLELGDSALYFCAGSAGQGYEQYFGPGTRLTVT.

The CDR3 reads CASMDPGPPYEQYF. In DNA, the CDR3 is TGTGCCAGCATGGATCCGGGGCCCCCCTACGAGCAGTACTTC. The V call is TRBV6-5, the J call TRBJ2-7; D is tentatively TRBD1 or TRBD2 (5 bases each). CDR1 is MNHEY and CDR2 is SVGAGI in the germline V gene. Trimming pared 7 bases from V and 2 bases from J, leaving 15 bases between. The CDR3 runs to 14 residues.

This clonotype was counted between two and nine times. The junction departs from germline at one end; a sequencing error may be responsible. This chain connects TRBV7-7 to TRBJ1-3; D remains ambiguous. The CDR3 totals 17 residues. Looked up from germline, CDR1 is SSHAT and CDR2 is FNYEAQ (reference sequence). The CDR3 DNA is TGTGCTAGCAGCCCGACCGTGTTTGACCCCTCTGGAAACACCATATATTTT. This sequence encodes CASSPTVFDPSGNTIYF.

V usage is TRBV29-1 and J usage is TRBJ2-1, with D hard to call. CDR1 SQVTM and CDR2 ANQGSEA come from the germline V gene. V was cut by 7 bases and J by 8 bases, with 18 bases left in between. CDR3 size: 13 residues. CDR3 DNA: TGCAGCGCTCTCAGGAATCCCCAGGATGAGCAGTTCTTC. Encoded protein: CSALRNPQDEQFF.

At least ten counts were recorded for this clonotype. The genes are TRBV29-1 and TRBJ2-3; D is unclear. The length of the CDR3 is 13 residues. V dropped 8 bases and J dropped 1 base, with 13 bases sitting between them. Per the germline V gene, CDR1 is SQVTM and CDR2 is ANQGSEA. The CDR3 nucleotides read TGCAGCATTAGGATAATCGGCACAGATACGCAGTATTTT. It yields the protein CSIRIIGTDTQYF.

The chain couples TRBV20-1 to TRBJ1-2; TRBD1 is a possible D gene (5 bases). The germline V and J ends were trimmed by 4 bases and 4 bases, with 22 bases remaining between them. This CDR3 is built from 16 residues. Germline V gene data show CDR1 as DFQATT and CDR2 as SNEGSKA (reference sequence). The CDR3 sequence is CSANYRGGRAGYGYTF. In nucleotides, the CDR3 is TGCAGTGCTAACTACCGGGGGGGGAGAGCGGGCTATGGCTACACCTTC.

The chain carries TRBV2 and TRBJ2-1; D possibly corresponds to TRBD2 (6 bases). Germline V gene lookup returns CDR1 SNHLY and CDR2 FYNNEI. Trimming removed 3 bases at V and 1 base at J, with 16 bases between. The CDR3 totals 17 residues. In DNA, the CDR3 is TGTGCCAGCAGTGAGATAGTACTAGCAGATTCCTACAATGAGCAGTTCTTC. This gives the protein CASSEIVLADSYNEQFF.

This clonotype has just a few counts. At one end the junction does not follow the germline gene, possibly because of a read error. V is TRBV12-3 or TRBV12-4 and J is TRBJ1-5; 7 bases map to TRBD1. The CDR3 totals 13 residues. The CDR3 DNA reads TGCGCCAGCAGCTCAGGGGGAGATCAGCCCCAGCATTTT. Encoded protein: CASSSGGDQPQHF.

The chain uses TRBV10-3 and TRBJ1-4, with 10 bases identical to TRBD1. This CDR3 spans 14 amino acids. CDR1 is ENHRY, CDR2 SYGVKD, per germline. V shed 6 bases and J 8 bases; nucleotides not matched to a gene: 6. CDR3 protein: CAIRARDRGEKLFF. CDR3 in DNA: TGTGCCATCAGAGCCCGGGACAGGGGCGAAAAACTGTTTTTT.

Only a few counts were recorded for this clonotype. The rearrangement uses TRBV20-1 and TRBJ2-7; a possible D gene is TRBD1 (5 bases). This CDR3 spans 14 amino acids. Germline V lookup: CDR1 DFQATT, CDR2 SNEGSKA (reference sequence). With 0 bases removed from V and 0 bases from J, the gap between germline ends came to 9 bases. The CDR3 protein is CSARDLGLSYEQYF. Written as DNA, the CDR3 is TGCAGTGCTAGAGATCTGGGGCTCTCCTACGAGCAGTACTTC.

CDR3 DNA sequence: TGTGCCAGCAGTTCCCAGGCCGAAAATCAGCCCCAGCATTTT. Translated: CASSSQAENQPQHF. V and J are TRBV6-6 and TRBJ1-5; D not certain. The germline V gene encodes CDR1 MNHNY and CDR2 SVGAGI (reference sequence). Trimming stripped 4 bases from V and 4 bases from J, with 11 bases between. The CDR3 runs 14 residues.

The V and J genes are TRBV20-1 and TRBJ1-5; 10 nucleotides match TRBD1. The germline V gene has CDR1 DFQATT and CDR2 SNEGSKA (reference sequence). The CDR3 has 16 residues. V dropped 5 bases and J dropped 3; count of bases not matched to a gene: 10. CDR3 loop: CSAGVRDRGPNQPQHF. Written as DNA, the CDR3 is TGCAGTGCTGGAGTACGCGACAGGGGGCCCAATCAGCCCCAGCATTTT.

The rearrangement joins TRBV7-9 to TRBJ2-7, with 8 bases that match TRBD1. V shed 5 bases and J 8 bases; nucleotides not matched to a gene: 11. The CDR3 sequence is 14 residues long. Germline V gene sequence: CDR1 SEHNR, CDR2 FQNEAQ (reference sequence). CDR3 in DNA: TGTGCCAGCAGCAGCAGCGGACAGGGCTCCAAGCAGTACTTC. Translating gives CASSSSGQGSKQYF.

Turning to this clonotype: A much larger clone differs by one base, so this may be a read error. The V and J genes are TRBV7-2 and TRBJ1-2; 11 bases are a match to TRBD1. The trim removed 3 bases at V and 7 bases at J, leaving 4 bases unmatched. The germline V gene encodes CDR1 SGHTA and CDR2 FQGNSA. The CDR3 has 14 residues. CDR3 region: CASSLGGQGAGYTF. In nucleotides, the CDR3 is TGTGCCAGCAGCTTGGGTGGACAGGGGGCTGGCTACACCTTC.

A few counts support this clonotype. V usage is TRBV5-6 and J usage is TRBJ1-2, with unresolved D. V lost 3 bases to trimming and J lost 3 bases, with 9 bases between them. The CDR3 has 13 amino acids. Germline V gene sequence: CDR1 SGHDT, CDR2 YYEEEE. CDR3 DNA sequence: TGTGCCAGCAGCTCGCGGGAGTACTATGGCTACACCTTC. This translates into CASSSREYYGYTF.

The rearrangement uses TRBV29-1 and TRBJ1-5; TRBD1 aligns across 8 bases. Germline V gives CDR1 SQVTM, CDR2 ANQGSEA. The CDR3 is made up of 15 amino acids. The J segment lost 0 bases and the V segment lost 7 bases, leaving 8 bases of the junction unmatched. In DNA form, the CDR3 reads TGCAGCGAGGCAGGGGGCGAATATAGCAATCAGCCCCAGCATTTT. This codes for CSEAGGEYSNQPQHF. The variable domain in full, with the rest retrieved from reference TRBV29-1 and TRBJ1-5, is SAVISQKPSRDICQRGTSLTIQCQVDSQVTMMFWYRQQPGQSLTLIATANQGSEATYESGFVIDKFPISRPNLTFSTLTVSNMSPEDSSIYLCSEAGGEYSNQPQHFGDGTRLSIL.

This clonotype was seen more than once but under ten times. The genes are TRBV7-9 and TRBJ2-3; no clear D. The CDR3 totals 15 residues. V was trimmed by 4 bases and J by 0 bases, leaving 11 bases between them. CDR1 and CDR2 (germline): SEHNR, FQNEAQ (reference sequence). The CDR3 region is CASSSYGRSTDTQYF. The CDR3 DNA reads as TGTGCCAGCAGCTCCTACGGACGGAGCACAGATACGCAGTATTTT.

This clonotype was detected many times. CDR3 in amino acids: CASREARPTDTQYF. The CDR3 DNA sequence: TGTGCCAGCAGAGAAGCGAGACCCACAGATACGCAGTATTTT. This sequence joins TRBV7-2 and TRBJ2-3; D is unclear. Between the trimmed V and J ends, which lost 6 bases and 2 bases, there was a span of 12 bases. This CDR3 is 14 amino acids long. CDR1 SGHTA and CDR2 FQGNSA come from the germline V gene.

V gene TRBV11-2 combines with J gene TRBJ2-1; the D is unclear. CDR1 SGHAT and CDR2 FQNNGV come from the germline V gene. The CDR3 length is 13 residues. V was trimmed by 5 bases and J by 8 bases, leaving 13 bases between them. The CDR3 spells CASSPVFVDEQFF. The CDR3, as DNA: TGTGCCAGCAGCCCAGTTTTCGTCGATGAGCAGTTCTTC.

This clonotype was seen a handful of times. The chain has TRBV7-2 and TRBJ2-3; 10 positions match TRBD2. The CDR3 sequence is 15 residues long. Germline V lookup: CDR1 SGHTA, CDR2 FQGNSA. Trimming cost V 4 bases and J 4 bases; bases outside gene matches: 5. CDR3 coding DNA: TGTGCCAGCAGCTCGCTAGCGGGAGCCCCAGATACGCAGTATTTT. Protein: CASSSLAGAPDTQYF.

The J gene is TRBJ1-6, the V gene TRBV9; D uncertain. The CDR3 runs to 14 residues. The germline CDR1 and CDR2 sequences are SGDLS and YYNGEE. With 0 bases removed from V and 7 bases from J, the gap between germline ends came to 8 bases. CDR3 nucleotide sequence: TGTGCCAGCAGCGTAGTCGGGATAAATTCACCCCTCCACTTT. It translates to CASSVVGINSPLHF.

Note on this clonotype: Just one base apart from a much larger clone, this may be a read error. This chain uses TRBV7-2 with TRBJ2-5; TRBD2 aligns across 7 bases. The V and J ends lost 0 bases and 1 base, in that order; junction bases with no gene match: 8. CDR3 length: 17 residues. CDR1 is SGHTA and CDR2 is FQGNSA in the germline V gene. CDR3 amino acids: CASSLARGFKVQETQYF. The DNA for the CDR3 is TGTGCCAGCAGCTTAGCGCGGGGGTTCAAGGTCCAAGAGACCCAGTACTTC.

The chain joins TRBV5-1 to TRBJ2-2; D possibly corresponds to TRBD1 (6 bases). Per germline, CDR1 SGHRS and CDR2 YFSETQ. The V end was cut by 4 bases, the J end by 4 bases, with 14 bases between. This CDR3 contains 15 residues. The chain's CDR3 is CASSREWDTTGELFF. The CDR3 DNA sequence: TGCGCCAGCAGCCGAGAATGGGACACCACCGGGGAGCTGTTTTTT.

As to this clonotype: The junction shows a germline mismatch at one end, possibly a read error. V gene TRBV11-2 combines with J gene TRBJ2-6, with D possibly TRBD2 on 6 matching bases. The CDR3 loop spans 16 amino acids. Per germline, CDR1 SGHAT and CDR2 FQNNGV. CDR3 amino acids: CASSSRGGTGANALTF. CDR3 coding DNA: TGTGCCAGCAGCTCTAGGGGTGGGACTGGGGCCAACGCCCTGACTTTC. Combining the CDR3 with reference TRBV11-2 and TRBJ2-6 gives the whole variable domain EAGVAQSPRYKIIEKRQSVAFWCNPISGHATLYWYQQILGQGPKLLIQFQNNGVVDDSQLPKDRFSAERLKGVDSTLKIQPAKLEDSAVYLCASSSRGGTGANALTFGAGSRLTVL.

The V and J genes are TRBV10-3 and TRBJ1-1; D remains unclear. The CDR3 has 14 residues. The V end was cut by 1 base, the J end by 0 bases, with 6 bases between. CDR1 is ENHRY, CDR2 SYGVKD, per germline. The CDR3 is CAISELRLNTEAFF. The CDR3 DNA is TGTGCCATCAGTGAGTTGCGGTTGAACACTGAAGCTTTCTTT.

This clonotype was recorded a few times. In DNA form, the CDR3 reads TGTGCCAGCAGCTCCGCCGGGACGGTTAATTCACCCCTCCACTTT. Translation gives CASSSAGTVNSPLHF. The genes are TRBV7-9 and TRBJ1-6; tentative D call: TRBD1 (5 bases). The CDR3 length is 15 residues. The V gene lost 4 bases and the J gene lost 6 bases, with 13 bases spanning the gap. Germline CDR1 SEHNR, CDR2 FQNEAQ (reference sequence).